The clone carrying this T cell receptor beta chain was detected only a few times. Antigen: not known. This sample is drawn from a study of early T cells in non-severe SARS-CoV-2 infection. Each cDNA molecule carried a unique molecular identifier. TCRdb re-called the 5' RACE reads with MiXCR, one entry per CDR3 protein. The table has over 95,000 distinct CDR3 sequences, 16% seen once; the top ten hold 1.3%. Germline loops: CDR1 GTSNPN, CDR2 SVGIG (reference sequence). The CDR3 consists of 13 residues. V dropped 7 bases and J dropped 3 bases, with 13 bases sitting between them. General study findings and limits: Matching against VDJdb likely underestimated virus-specific expansions, favoring anti-spike CD8.

Sequencing was performed on whole blood. This chain joins TRBV30 and TRBJ2-1, with D perhaps matching TRBD2 (7 bases). This TCR came from an adult who was a healthcare worker with PCR-confirmed SARS-CoV-2 infection or an uninfected control (not recorded which). CDR3 residues: CALRGGGYNEQFF. In DNA, the CDR3 is TGTGCCTTAAGGGGGGGAGGCTACAATGAGCAGTTCTTC. Based on the CDR3 plus reference TRBV30 and TRBJ2-1, the full variable domain is SQTIHQWPATLVQPVGSPLSLECTVEGTSNPNLYWYRQAAGRGLQLLFYSVGIGQISSEVPQNLSASRPQDRQFILSSKKLLLSDSGFYLCALRGGGYNEQFFGPGTRLTVL.